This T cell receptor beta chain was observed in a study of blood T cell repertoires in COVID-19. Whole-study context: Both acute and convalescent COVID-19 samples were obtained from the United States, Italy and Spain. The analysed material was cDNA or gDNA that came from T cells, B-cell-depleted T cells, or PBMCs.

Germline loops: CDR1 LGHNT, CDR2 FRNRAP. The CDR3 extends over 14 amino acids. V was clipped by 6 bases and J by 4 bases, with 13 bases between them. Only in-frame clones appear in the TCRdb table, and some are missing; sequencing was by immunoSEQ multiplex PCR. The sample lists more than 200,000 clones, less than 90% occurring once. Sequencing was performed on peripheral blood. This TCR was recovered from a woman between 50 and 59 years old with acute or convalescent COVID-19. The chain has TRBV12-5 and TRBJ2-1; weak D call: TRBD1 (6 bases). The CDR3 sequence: CASGGAGQYNEQFF. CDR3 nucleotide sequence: TGTGCTAGTGGGGGTGCCGGACAGTACAATGAGCAGTTCTTC.